Below are 10 T cell receptor beta chains sequenced from a single sample in a study of Tregs in tolerant kidney transplant recipients. TCRdb's copy holds only in-frame clones and misses some; the assay was immunoSEQ multiplex PCR. This repertoire shows about 83,000 clones, 95% to 98% found once; its top ten account for 0.56%. The sequencing used CD4+ T cells from blood, collected before the transplant. The receptor set was obtained from a human donor who received a combined kidney and bone marrow transplant.

The V and J genes are TRBV2 and TRBJ2-2; 13 bases map to TRBD2. The CDR3 totals 17 residues. CDR1 is SNHLY, CDR2 FYNNEI, per germline. The ends lost 5 bases at V and 2 bases at J; junction bases unmatched: 5. The CDR3 sequence is CASSKGTSGTNTGELFF. In DNA, the CDR3 is TGTGCCAGCAGTAAAGGGACTAGCGGGACTAACACCGGGGAGCTGTTTTTT.

The chain has TRBV30 and TRBJ2-1; D is perhaps TRBD2 (6 bases). This CDR3 contains 13 residues. CDR1 and CDR2 from the germline V gene are GTSNPN and SVGIG (reference sequence). V was trimmed by 5 bases and J by 7 bases, leaving 15 bases between them. As DNA, the CDR3 is TGTGCCTGGGCGGGGTCTGGGGGGAATGAGCAGTTCTTC. Amino acids: CAWAGSGGNEQFF. Full variable domain (outside the CDR3, taken from reference TRBV30 and TRBJ2-1): SQTIHQWPATLVQPVGSPLSLECTVEGTSNPNLYWYRQAAGRGLQLLFYSVGIGQISSEVPQNLSASRPQDRQFILSSKKLLLSDSGFYLCAWAGSGGNEQFFGPGTRLTVL.

The chain carries TRBV2 and TRBJ1-1, with TRBD1 matching over 9 bases. Germline loops: CDR1 SNHLY, CDR2 FYNNEI. J lost 6 bases, V lost 8 bases, and 7 bases had no gene match. This CDR3 contains 13 residues. Written as DNA, the CDR3 is TGTGCCAGCTCACTCGACAGGGGGTCTGAAGCTTTCTTT. Translated: CASSLDRGSEAFF.

In DNA form, the CDR3 reads TGTGCCAGCTCCTCTGACAGAGCTAACTATGGCTACACCTTC. Amino acid sequence: CASSSDRANYGYTF. The V and J genes are TRBV18 and TRBJ1-2, with D possibly being TRBD1 (5 bases). The germline V and J ends were trimmed by 6 bases and 0 bases, with 11 bases remaining between them. Germline CDR1 reads KGHSH; CDR2 reads LQKENI. The CDR3 has 14 residues.

The V call is TRBV18, the J call TRBJ2-7; D may be TRBD1 (5 bases). Germline CDR1 KGHSH, CDR2 LQKENI. CDR3 length: 12 residues. V shed 4 bases and J shed 3 bases, with 7 bases lying between them. Here the CDR3 DNA reads TGTGCCAGCTCACAGGGGTTCTACGAGCAGTACTTC. Protein: CASSQGFYEQYF. The full variable domain, rest sourced from reference TRBV18 and TRBJ2-7, is NAGVMQNPRHLVRRRGQEARLRCSPMKGHSHVYWYRQLPEEGLKFMVYLQKENIIDESGMPKERFSAEFPKEGPSILRIQQVVRGDSAAYFCASSQGFYEQYFGPGTRLTVT.

This clone has just one count. CDR3 in amino acids: CASSEGGAGIYEQYF. The DNA of the CDR3 is TGTGCCAGCAGTGAAGGGGGCGCGGGGATCTACGAGCAGTACTTC. The chain couples TRBV6-1 to TRBJ2-7; tentative D call: TRBD2 (6 bases). V was clipped by 1 base and J by 3 bases, with 13 bases between them. Per germline, CDR1 MNHNS and CDR2 SASEGT. This CDR3 has 15 residues.

This chain uses TRBV19 with TRBJ2-7; possible D gene TRBD1, 6 bases. The V gene's germline CDR1 is LNHDA and CDR2 SQIVND (reference sequence). Trimming pared 4 bases from V and 3 bases from J, leaving 13 bases between. The CDR3 extends over 14 amino acids. The CDR3 nucleotides read TGTGCCAGTAGTAGTGGGGACAAACTCTACGAGCAGTACTTC. Translation gives CASSSGDKLYEQYF.

The chain carries TRBV2 and TRBJ1-4; the match to TRBD1 covers 11 bases. Germline lookup yields CDR1 SNHLY and CDR2 FYNNEI. V dropped 4 bases and J dropped 3; count of bases not matched to a gene: 4. The CDR3 is made up of 16 amino acids. The CDR3 spells CASSGGTGGPNEKLFF. The DNA for the CDR3 is TGTGCCAGCAGTGGGGGGACAGGGGGTCCTAATGAAAAACTGTTTTTT.

The rearrangement links TRBV7-2 to TRBJ2-3, with D possibly matching TRBD1 (6 bases). Looked up from germline, CDR1 is SGHTA and CDR2 is FQGNSA. Trimming removed 5 bases at V and 8 bases at J, with 20 bases between. The CDR3 runs to 15 residues. The CDR3 coding sequence is TGTGCCAGCAGCGCTAGGGGGAGTAAGGAGTCTACGCAGTATTTT. It encodes CASSARGSKESTQYF. Combining the CDR3 with reference TRBV7-2 and TRBJ2-3 gives the whole variable domain GAGVSQSPSNKVTEKGKDVELRCDPISGHTALYWYRQSLGQGLEFLIYFQGNSAPDKSGLPSDRFSAERTGGSVSTLTIQRTQQEDSAVYLCASSARGSKESTQYFGPGTRLTVL.

This chain joins TRBV11-3 and TRBJ1-1; 7 nucleotides line up with TRBD1. CDR3 length: 15 residues. Germline V gene sequence: CDR1 SGHNT, CDR2 YENEEA. V lost 5 bases and J lost 0; bases outside the gene matches: 6. The CDR3 nucleotides read TGTGCCAGCAGCGCCCGGACAGGATTGAACACTGAAGCTTTCTTT. It yields the protein CASSARTGLNTEAFF.